Each of the 2 T cell receptor beta chains below was sequenced from the same sample in a study of T-cell memory formation after mild COVID-19. TCRdb independently ran MiXCR on the 5' RACE reads; one entry per CDR3 protein. The repertoire includes more than 150,000 distinct CDR3 sequences, 18% of them detected once, and roughly 4% sits in the top ten. Sequencing was done on a sample of PBMCs or a T cell subset sorted from them (not recorded which). All receptors derive from a man in his late teens or twenties who had mild COVID-19 (a few samples of this study predate the infection). Cell type and time point are not known.

The V and J genes are TRBV12-3 or TRBV12-4 and TRBJ2-3; no reliable D call. The CDR3 length is 13 residues. Trimming left V 6 bases short and J 8 bases short, with 15 bases between. CDR3 residues: CASRILRIPTQYF. CDR3 DNA: TGTGCCAGCAGGATATTAAGGATCCCTACGCAGTATTTT.

The V and J genes are TRBV15 and TRBJ2-1; 7 bases are a match to TRBD1. V shed 0 bases, J shed 5 bases, and the junction held 4 bases outside the gene matches. This CDR3 has 15 residues. Germline V CDR1 and CDR2: LNHNV, YYDKDF (reference sequence). The CDR3 loop reads CATSRESTGDNEQFF. The DNA of the CDR3 is TGTGCCACCAGCAGAGAGAGTACAGGGGACAATGAGCAGTTCTTC.